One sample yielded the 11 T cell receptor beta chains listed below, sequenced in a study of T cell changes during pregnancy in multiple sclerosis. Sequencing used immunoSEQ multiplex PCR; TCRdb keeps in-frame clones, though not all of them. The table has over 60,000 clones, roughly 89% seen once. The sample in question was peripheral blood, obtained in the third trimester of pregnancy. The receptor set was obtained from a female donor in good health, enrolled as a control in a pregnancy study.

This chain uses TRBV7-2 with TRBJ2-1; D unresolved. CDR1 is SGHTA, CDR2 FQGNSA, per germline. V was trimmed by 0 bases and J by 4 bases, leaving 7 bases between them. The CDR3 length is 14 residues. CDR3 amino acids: CASSLAGPYNEQFF. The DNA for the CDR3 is TGTGCCAGCAGCTTAGCGGGCCCTTACAATGAGCAGTTCTTC.

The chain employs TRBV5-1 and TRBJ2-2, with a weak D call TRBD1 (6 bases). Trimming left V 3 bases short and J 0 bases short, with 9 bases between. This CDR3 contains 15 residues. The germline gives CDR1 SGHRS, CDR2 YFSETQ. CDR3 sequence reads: CASSSRGTNTGELFF. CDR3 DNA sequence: TGCGCCAGCAGCTCCAGGGGCACGAACACCGGGGAGCTGTTTTTT.

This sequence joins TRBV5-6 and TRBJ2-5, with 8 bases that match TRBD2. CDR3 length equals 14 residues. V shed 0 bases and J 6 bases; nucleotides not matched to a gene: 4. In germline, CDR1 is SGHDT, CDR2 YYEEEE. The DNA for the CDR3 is TGTGCCAGCAGCTTGGTGGGCGGGAGGAAGACCCAGTACTTC. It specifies CASSLVGGRKTQYF.

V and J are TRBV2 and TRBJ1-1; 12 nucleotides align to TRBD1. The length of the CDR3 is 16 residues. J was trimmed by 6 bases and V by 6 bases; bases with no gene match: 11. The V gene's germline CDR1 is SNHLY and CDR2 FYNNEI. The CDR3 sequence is CASRAGTGGGEAEAFF. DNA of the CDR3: TGTGCCAGCAGGGCCGGGACAGGGGGCGGGGAGGCTGAAGCTTTCTTT.

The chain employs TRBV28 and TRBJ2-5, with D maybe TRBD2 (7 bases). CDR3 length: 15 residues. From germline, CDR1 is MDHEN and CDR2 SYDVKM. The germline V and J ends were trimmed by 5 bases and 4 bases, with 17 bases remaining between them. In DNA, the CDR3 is TGTGCCAGCAGTGGAGGGGGGGGAAAAGGAGAGACCCAGTACTTC. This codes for CASSGGGGKGETQYF.

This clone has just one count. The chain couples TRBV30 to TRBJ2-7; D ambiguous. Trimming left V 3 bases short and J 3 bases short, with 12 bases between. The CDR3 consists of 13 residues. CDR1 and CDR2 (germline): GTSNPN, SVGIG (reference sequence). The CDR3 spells CAWSDAGFYEQYF. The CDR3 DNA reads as TGTGCCTGGAGCGACGCCGGGTTCTACGAGCAGTACTTC.

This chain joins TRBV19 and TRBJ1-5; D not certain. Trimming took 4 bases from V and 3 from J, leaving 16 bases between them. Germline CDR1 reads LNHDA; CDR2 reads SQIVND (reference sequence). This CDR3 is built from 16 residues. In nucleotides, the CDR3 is TGTGCCAGTAGTACGAGTGTGGGCGCCCCCAATCAGCCCCAGCATTTT. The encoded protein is CASSTSVGAPNQPQHF.

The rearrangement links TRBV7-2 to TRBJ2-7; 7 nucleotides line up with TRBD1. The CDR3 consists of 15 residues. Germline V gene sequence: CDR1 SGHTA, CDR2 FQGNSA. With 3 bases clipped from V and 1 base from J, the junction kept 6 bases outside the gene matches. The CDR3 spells CASSLRDSLSYEQYF. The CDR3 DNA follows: TGTGCCAGCAGCTTGAGGGACAGCCTTTCCTACGAGCAGTACTTC.

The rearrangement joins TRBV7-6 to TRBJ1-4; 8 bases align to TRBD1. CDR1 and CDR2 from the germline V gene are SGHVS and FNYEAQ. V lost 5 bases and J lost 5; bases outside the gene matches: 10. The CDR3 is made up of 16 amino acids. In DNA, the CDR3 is TGTGCCAGCAGCCCGGACAGGGTAGTCCCGAATGAAAAACTGTTTTTT. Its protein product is CASSPDRVVPNEKLFF.

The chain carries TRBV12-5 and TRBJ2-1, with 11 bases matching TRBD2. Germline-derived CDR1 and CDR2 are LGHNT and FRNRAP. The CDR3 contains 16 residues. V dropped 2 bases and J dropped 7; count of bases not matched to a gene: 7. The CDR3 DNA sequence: TGTGCTAGTGGTTTGATACTAGCGGGGGCCCAAAATGAGCAGTTCTTC. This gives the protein CASGLILAGAQNEQFF.

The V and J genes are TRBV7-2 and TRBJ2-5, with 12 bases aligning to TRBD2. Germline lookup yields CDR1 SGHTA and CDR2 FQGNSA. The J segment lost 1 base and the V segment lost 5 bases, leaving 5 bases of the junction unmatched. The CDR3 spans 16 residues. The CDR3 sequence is CASSPMGLAGQETQYF. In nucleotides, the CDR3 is TGTGCCAGCAGCCCGATGGGACTAGCGGGCCAAGAGACCCAGTACTTC.